This TCR beta chain was recovered during a study of blood T cell repertoires in COVID-19. Method: immunoSEQ multiplex PCR; TCRdb's copy keeps in-frame clones and lacks some. The sample has 250,000 to 400,000 clones, around 90% seen once. The CDR3 spans 15 residues. The germline V gene has CDR1 MGHDK and CDR2 SYGVNS. V gave up 4 bases and J gave up 1 base, with 11 bases separating them. Sequences were obtained from PBMCs or T cells enriched from blood (not recorded which). The rearrangement joins TRBV25-1 to TRBJ1-5; TRBD1 is a possible D gene (5 bases). This clonotype was obtained from a man in his sixties who had recovered from COVID-19. CDR3 amino acids: CASSAPGRSNQPQHF. As DNA, the CDR3 is TGTGCCAGCAGTGCGCCAGGGAGGAGCAATCAGCCCCAGCATTTT.